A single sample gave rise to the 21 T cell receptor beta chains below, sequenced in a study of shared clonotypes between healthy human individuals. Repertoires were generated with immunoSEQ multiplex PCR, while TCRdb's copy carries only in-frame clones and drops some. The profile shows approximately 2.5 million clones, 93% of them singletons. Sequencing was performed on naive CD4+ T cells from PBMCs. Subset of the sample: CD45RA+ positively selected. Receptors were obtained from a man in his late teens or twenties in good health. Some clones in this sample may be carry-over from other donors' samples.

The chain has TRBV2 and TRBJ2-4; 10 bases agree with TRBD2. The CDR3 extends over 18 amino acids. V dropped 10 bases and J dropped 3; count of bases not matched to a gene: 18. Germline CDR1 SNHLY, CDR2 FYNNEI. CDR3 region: CATAPIQSGRAGKNIQYF. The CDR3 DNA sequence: TGTGCCACGGCTCCAATCCAGAGCGGGAGGGCCGGCAAAAACATTCAGTACTTC.

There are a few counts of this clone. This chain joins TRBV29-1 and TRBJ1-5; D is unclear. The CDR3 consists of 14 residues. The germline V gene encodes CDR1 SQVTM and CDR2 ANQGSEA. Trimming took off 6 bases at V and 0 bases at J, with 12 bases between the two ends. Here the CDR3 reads CSVCQSPSNQPQHF. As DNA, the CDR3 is TGCAGCGTGTGTCAGTCCCCTAGCAATCAGCCCCAGCATTTT.

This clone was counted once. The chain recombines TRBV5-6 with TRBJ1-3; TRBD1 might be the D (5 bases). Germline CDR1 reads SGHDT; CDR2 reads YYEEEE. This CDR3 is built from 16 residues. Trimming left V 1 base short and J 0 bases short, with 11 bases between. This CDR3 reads CASSLRGELSGNTIYF. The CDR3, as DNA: TGTGCCAGCAGCTTGCGGGGGGAACTCTCTGGAAACACCATATATTTT.

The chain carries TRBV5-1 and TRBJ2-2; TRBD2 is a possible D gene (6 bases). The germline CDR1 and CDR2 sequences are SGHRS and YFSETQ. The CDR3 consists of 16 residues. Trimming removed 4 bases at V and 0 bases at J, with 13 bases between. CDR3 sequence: CASSVSGTSNTGELFF. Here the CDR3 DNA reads TGCGCCAGCAGCGTCTCCGGGACTTCGAACACCGGGGAGCTGTTTTTT.

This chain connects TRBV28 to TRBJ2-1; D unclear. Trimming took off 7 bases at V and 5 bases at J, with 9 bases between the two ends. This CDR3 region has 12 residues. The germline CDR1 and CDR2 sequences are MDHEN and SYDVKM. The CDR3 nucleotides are TGTGCCAGCAAGGCAGATCACAATGAGCAGTTCTTC. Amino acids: CASKADHNEQFF.

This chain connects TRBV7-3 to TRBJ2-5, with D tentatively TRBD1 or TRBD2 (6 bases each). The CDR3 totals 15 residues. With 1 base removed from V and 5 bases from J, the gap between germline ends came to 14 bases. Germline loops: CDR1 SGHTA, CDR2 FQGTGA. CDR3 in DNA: TGTGCCAGCAGCTTAATCCGTTCGGGGGCCGAGACCCAGTACTTC. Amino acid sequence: CASSLIRSGAETQYF.

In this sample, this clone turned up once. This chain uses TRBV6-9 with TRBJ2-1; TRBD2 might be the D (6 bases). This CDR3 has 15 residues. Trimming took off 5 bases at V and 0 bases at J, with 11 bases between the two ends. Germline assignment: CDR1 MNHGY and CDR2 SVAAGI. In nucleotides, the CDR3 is TGTGCCAGCAGTGGCGGGACTCTCTCCTACAATGAGCAGTTCTTC. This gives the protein CASSGGTLSYNEQFF.

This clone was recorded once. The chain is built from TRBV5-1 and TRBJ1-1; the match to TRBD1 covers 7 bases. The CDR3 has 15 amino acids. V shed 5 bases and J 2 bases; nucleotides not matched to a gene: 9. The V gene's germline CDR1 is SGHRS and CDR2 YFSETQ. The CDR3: CASSYGGGANTEAFF. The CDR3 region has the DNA TGCGCCAGCAGTTATGGAGGGGGCGCAAACACTGAAGCTTTCTTT. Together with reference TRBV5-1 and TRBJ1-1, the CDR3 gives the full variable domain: KAGVTQTPRYLIKTRGQQVTLSCSPISGHRSVSWYQQTPGQGLQFLFEYFSETQRNKGNFPGRFSGRQFSNSRSEMNVSTLELGDSALYLCASSYGGGANTEAFFGQGTRLTVV.

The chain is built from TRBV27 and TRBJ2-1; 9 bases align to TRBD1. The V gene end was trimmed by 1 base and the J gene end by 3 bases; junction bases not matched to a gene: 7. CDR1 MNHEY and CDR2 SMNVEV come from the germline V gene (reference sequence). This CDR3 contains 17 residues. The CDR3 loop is CASSLFSQDRGYNEQFF. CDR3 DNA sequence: TGTGCCAGCAGTTTATTCTCCCAGGACAGGGGCTACAATGAGCAGTTCTTC.

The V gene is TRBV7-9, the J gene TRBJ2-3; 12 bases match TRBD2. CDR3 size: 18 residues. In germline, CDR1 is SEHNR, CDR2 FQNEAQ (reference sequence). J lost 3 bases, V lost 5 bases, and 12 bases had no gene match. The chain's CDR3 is CASSPSGRALLLTDTQYF. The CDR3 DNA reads TGTGCCAGCAGCCCTAGCGGGAGGGCCCTTTTGCTGACAGATACGCAGTATTTT. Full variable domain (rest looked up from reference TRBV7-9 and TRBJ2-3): DTGVSQNPRHKITKRGQNVTFRCDPISEHNRLYWYRQTLGQGPEFLTYFQNEAQLEKSRLLSDRFSAERPKGSFSTLEIQRTEQGDSAMYLCASSPSGRALLLTDTQYFGPGTRLTVL.

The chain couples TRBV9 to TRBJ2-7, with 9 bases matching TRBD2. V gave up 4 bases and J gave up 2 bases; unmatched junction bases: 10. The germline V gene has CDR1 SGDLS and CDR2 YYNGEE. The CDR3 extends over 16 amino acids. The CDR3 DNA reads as TGTGCCAGCAGCCCCAAGGGCGGGAGGGCGCCCTACGAGCAGTACTTC. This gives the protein CASSPKGGRAPYEQYF.

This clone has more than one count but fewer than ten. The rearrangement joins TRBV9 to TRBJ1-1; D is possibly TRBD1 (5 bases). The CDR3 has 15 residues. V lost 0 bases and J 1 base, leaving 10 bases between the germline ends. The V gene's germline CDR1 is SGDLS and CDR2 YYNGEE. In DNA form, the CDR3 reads TGTGCCAGCAGCGTAGATGCCAGGGAGAACACTGAAGCTTTCTTT. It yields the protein CASSVDARENTEAFF.

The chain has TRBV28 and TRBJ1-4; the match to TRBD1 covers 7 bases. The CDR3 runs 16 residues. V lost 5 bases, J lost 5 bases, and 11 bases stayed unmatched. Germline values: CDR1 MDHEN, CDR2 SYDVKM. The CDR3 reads CASSSWQGEGNEKLFF. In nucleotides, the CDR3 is TGTGCCAGCAGTAGCTGGCAGGGGGAGGGAAATGAAAAACTGTTTTTT.

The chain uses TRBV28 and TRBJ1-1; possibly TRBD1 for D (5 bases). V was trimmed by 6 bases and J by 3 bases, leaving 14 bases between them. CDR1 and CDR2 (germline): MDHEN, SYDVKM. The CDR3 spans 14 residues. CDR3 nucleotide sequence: TGTGCCAGCAGGTTCCCACAAGGGGACACTGAAGCTTTCTTT. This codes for CASRFPQGDTEAFF.

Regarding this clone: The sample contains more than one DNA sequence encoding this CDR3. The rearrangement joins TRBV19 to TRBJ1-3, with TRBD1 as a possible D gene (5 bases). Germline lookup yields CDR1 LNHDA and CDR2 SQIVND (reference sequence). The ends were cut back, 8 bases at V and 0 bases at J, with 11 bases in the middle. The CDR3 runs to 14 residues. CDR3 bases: TGTGCCAGTTCAACAGGCTCCTCTGGAAACACCATATATTTT. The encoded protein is CASSTGSSGNTIYF.

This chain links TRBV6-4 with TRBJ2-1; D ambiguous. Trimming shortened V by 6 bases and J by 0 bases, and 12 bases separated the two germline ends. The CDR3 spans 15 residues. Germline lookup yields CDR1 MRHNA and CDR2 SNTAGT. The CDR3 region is CASSPNPSSYNEQFF. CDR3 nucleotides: TGTGCCAGCAGCCCCAACCCCAGCTCCTACAATGAGCAGTTCTTC.

In DNA form, the CDR3 reads TGTGCCAGCAGCTTATCGGGGGCGGACACCGGGGAGCTGTTTTTT. Translated: CASSLSGADTGELFF. The chain uses TRBV7-2 and TRBJ2-2; perhaps D is TRBD1 or TRBD2 (6 bases each). The CDR3 totals 15 residues. V lost 2 bases, J lost 3 bases, and 10 bases lay in between. Germline CDR1 and CDR2: SGHTA and FQGNSA. Using reference TRBV7-2 and TRBJ2-2 for the parts outside the CDR3, the full variable domain is GAGVSQSPSNKVTEKGKDVELRCDPISGHTALYWYRQSLGQGLEFLIYFQGNSAPDKSGLPSDRFSAERTGGSVSTLTIQRTQQEDSAVYLCASSLSGADTGELFFGEGSRLTVL.

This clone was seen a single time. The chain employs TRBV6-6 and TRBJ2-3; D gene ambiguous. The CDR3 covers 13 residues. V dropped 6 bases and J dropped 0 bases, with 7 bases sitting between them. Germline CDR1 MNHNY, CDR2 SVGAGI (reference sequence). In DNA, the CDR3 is TGTGCCAGCAGACCACAGAGCACAGATACGCAGTATTTT. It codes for CASRPQSTDTQYF.

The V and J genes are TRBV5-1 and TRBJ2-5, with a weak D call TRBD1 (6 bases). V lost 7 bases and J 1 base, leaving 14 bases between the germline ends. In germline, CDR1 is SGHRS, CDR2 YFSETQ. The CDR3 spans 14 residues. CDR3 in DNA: TGCGCCAGCGGCCCGACAGGAAGCCAAGAGACCCAGTACTTC. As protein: CASGPTGSQETQYF.

The CDR3 sequence: CASSELGGRLGDEQFF. In nucleotides, the CDR3 is TGTGCCAGCAGTGAATTGGGGGGAAGGCTTGGCGATGAGCAGTTCTTC. V gene TRBV25-1 combines with J gene TRBJ2-1, with TRBD2 as a possible D gene (6 bases). Germline values: CDR1 MGHDK, CDR2 SYGVNS. The CDR3 is 16 amino acids. V lost 1 base, J lost 8 bases, and 18 bases lay in between.

DNA of the CDR3: TGTGCCAGCGCCCCTCCGGCCCGCCTTTGGGCCAAAAACATTCAGTACTTC. Translated, it gives CASAPPARLWAKNIQYF. This rearrangement joins TRBV27 to TRBJ2-4; D is unclear. Germline-derived CDR1 and CDR2 are MNHEY and SMNVEV (reference sequence). V gave up 8 bases and J gave up 1 base, with 21 bases separating them. This CDR3 comprises 17 residues.